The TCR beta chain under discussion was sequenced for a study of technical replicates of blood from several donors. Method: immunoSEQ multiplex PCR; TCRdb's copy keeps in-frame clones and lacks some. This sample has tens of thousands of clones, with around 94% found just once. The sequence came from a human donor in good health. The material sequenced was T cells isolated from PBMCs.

For the CDR3, the DNA is TGTGCCAGCAGCTCGTGGACAGGGAGGCGAACTGAAGCTTTCTTT. Its protein product is CASSSWTGRRTEAFF. The chain has TRBV5-4 and TRBJ1-1, with 8 nucleotides matching TRBD1. J gave up 5 bases and V 3 bases, and 9 bases lay outside the gene matches. CDR1 is SGHNT and CDR2 is YYREEE in the germline V gene (reference sequence). The CDR3 length is 15 residues.